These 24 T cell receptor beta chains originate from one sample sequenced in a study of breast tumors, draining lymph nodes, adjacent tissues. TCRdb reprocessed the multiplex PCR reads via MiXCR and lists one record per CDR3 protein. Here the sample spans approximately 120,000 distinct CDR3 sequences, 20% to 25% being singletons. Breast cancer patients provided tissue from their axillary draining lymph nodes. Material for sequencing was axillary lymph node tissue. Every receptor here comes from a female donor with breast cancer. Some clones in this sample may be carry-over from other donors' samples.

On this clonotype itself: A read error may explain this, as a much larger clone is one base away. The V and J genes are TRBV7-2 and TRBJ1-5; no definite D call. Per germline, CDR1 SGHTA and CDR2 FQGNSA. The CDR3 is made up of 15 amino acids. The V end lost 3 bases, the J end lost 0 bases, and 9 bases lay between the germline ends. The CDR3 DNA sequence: TGTGCCAGCAGCTTGGTGGGCAATAGCAATCAGCCCCAGCATTTT. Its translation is CASSLVGNSNQPQHF.

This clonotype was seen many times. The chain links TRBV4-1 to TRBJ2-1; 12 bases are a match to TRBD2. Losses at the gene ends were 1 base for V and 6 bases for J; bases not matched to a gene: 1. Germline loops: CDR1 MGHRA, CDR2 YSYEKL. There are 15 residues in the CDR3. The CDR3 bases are TGCGCCAGCAGCCAAGGACTAGCGGGAGCCAATGAGCAGTTCTTC. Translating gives CASSQGLAGANEQFF.

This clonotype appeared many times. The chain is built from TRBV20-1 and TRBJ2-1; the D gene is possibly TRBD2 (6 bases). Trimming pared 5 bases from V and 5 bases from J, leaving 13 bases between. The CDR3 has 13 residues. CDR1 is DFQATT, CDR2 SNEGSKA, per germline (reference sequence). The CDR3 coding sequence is TGCAGTGCTCGGGGCGGGGCGAACAATGAGCAGTTCTTC. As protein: CSARGGANNEQFF.

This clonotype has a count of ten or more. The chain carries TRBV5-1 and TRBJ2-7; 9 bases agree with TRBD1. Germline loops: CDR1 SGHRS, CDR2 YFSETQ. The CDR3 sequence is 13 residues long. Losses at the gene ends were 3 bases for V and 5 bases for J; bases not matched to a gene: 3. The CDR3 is CASSSGTGNEQYF. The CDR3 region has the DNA TGCGCCAGCAGCTCCGGGACAGGGAACGAGCAGTACTTC. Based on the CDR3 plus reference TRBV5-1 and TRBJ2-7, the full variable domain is KAGVTQTPRYLIKTRGQQVTLSCSPISGHRSVSWYQQTPGQGLQFLFEYFSETQRNKGNFPGRFSGRQFSNSRSEMNVSTLELGDSALYLCASSSGTGNEQYFGPGTRLTVT.

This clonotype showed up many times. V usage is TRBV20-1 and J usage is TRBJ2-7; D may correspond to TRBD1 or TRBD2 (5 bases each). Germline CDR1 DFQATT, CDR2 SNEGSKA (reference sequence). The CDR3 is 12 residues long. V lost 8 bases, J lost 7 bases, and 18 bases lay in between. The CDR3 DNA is TGCAGTACCCCGGGACCCACTTGGGAGCAGTACTTC. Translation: CSTPGPTWEQYF.

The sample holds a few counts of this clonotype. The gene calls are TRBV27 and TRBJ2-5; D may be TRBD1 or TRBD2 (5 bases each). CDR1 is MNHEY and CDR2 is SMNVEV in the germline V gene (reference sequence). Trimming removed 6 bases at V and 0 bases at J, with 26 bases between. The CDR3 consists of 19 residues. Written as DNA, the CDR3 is TGTGCCAGCAGAATACTTAAGCCGGGACCGGATAAAAACCAAGAGACCCAGTACTTC. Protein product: CASRILKPGPDKNQETQYF.

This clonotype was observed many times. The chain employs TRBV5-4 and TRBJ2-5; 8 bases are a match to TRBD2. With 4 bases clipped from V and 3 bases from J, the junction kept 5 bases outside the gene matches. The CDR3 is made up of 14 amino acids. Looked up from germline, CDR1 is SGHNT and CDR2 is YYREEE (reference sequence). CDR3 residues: CASSPTAGEETQYF. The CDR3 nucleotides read TGTGCCAGCAGCCCCACAGCGGGGGAAGAGACCCAGTACTTC.

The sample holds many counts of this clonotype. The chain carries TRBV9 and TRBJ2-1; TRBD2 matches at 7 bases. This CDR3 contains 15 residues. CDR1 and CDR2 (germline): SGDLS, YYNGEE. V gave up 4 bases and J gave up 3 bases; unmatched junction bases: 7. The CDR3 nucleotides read TGTGCCAGCAGCCCCCCAGCGGGAAGCTACAATGAGCAGTTCTTC. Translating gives CASSPPAGSYNEQFF. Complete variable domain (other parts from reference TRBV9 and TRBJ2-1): DSGVTQTPKHLITATGQRVTLRCSPRSGDLSVYWYQQSLDQGLQFLIQYYNGEERAKGNILERFSAQQFPDLHSELNLSSLELGDSALYFCASSPPAGSYNEQFFGPGTRLTVL.

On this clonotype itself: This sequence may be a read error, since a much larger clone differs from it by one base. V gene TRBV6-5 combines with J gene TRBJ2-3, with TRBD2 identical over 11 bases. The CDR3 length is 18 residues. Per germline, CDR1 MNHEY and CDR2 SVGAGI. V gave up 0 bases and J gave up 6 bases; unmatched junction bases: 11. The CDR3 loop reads CASSYSGTSGRGMDTQYF. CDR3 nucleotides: TGTGCCAGCAGTTACTCGGGGACTAGCGGACGGGGGATGGATACGCAGTATTTT.

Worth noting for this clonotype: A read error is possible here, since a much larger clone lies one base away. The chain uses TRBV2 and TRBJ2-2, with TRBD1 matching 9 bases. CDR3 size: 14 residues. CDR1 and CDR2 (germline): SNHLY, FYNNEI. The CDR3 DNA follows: TGTGCCAGCACCTGGACAGGGGCCACCGGGGAGCTGCTTTTT. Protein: CASTWTGATGELLF.

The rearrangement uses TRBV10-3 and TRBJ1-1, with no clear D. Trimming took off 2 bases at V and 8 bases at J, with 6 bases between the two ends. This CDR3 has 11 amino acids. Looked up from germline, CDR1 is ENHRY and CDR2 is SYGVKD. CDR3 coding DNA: TGTGCCATCAGTGAGATGGGGGAAGCTTTCTTT. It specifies CAISEMGEAFF.

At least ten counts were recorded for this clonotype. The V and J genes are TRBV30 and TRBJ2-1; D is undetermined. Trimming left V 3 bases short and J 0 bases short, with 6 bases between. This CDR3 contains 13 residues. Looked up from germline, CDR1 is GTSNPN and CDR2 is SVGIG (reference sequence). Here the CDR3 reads CAWRYSSYNEQFF. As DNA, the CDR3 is TGTGCCTGGAGGTACAGCTCCTACAATGAGCAGTTCTTC.

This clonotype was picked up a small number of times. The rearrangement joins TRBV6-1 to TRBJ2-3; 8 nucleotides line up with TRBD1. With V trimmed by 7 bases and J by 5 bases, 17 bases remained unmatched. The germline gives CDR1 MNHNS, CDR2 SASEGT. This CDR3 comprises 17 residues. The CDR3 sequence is CASKGAPGTGRQDTQYF. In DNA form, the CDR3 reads TGTGCCAGCAAGGGGGCCCCCGGGACAGGCCGACAAGATACGCAGTATTTT.

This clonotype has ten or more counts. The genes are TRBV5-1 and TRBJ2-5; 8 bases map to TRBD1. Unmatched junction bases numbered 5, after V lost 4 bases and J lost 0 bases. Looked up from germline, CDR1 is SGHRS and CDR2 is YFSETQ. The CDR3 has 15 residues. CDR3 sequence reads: CASSMTGENQETQYF. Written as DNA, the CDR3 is TGCGCCAGCAGCATGACAGGGGAAAACCAAGAGACCCAGTACTTC.

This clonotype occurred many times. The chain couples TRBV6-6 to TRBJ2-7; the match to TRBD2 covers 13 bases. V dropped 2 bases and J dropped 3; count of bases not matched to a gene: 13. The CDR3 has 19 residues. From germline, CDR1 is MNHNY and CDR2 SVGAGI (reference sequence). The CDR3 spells CASSYGTSGAQAIYYEQYF. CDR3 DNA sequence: TGTGCCAGCAGTTACGGGACTAGCGGGGCTCAAGCGATCTACTACGAGCAGTACTTC.

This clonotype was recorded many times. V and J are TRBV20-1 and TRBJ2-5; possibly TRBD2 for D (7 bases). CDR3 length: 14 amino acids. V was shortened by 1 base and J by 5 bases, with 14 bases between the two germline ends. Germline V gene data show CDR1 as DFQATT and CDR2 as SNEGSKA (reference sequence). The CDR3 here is CSARVGGAGETQYF. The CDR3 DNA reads TGCAGTGCTAGAGTTGGGGGGGCAGGGGAGACCCAGTACTTC.

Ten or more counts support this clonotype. The DNA for the CDR3 is TGTGCCAGCAGCTTTAGCGGGACTAGCACAGATACGCAGTATTTT. This codes for CASSFSGTSTDTQYF. This rearrangement joins TRBV7-8 to TRBJ2-3, with 8 bases matching TRBD2. CDR1 is SGHVS and CDR2 is FQNEAQ in the germline V gene. V shed 3 bases, J shed 0 bases, and the junction held 2 bases outside the gene matches. This CDR3 region has 15 residues.

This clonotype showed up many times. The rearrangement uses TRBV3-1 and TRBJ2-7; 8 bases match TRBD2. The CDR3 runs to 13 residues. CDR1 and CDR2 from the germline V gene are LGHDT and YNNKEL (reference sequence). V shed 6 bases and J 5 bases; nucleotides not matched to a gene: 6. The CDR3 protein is CASRGSGINEQYF. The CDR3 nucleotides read TGTGCCAGCAGGGGTAGCGGGATCAACGAGCAGTACTTC.

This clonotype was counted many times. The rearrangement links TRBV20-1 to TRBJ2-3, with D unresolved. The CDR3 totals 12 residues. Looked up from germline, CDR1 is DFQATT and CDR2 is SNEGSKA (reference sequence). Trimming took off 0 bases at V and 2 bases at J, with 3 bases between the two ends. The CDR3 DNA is TGCAGTGCTAGAGAGGTCACAGATACGCAGTATTTT. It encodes CSAREVTDTQYF.

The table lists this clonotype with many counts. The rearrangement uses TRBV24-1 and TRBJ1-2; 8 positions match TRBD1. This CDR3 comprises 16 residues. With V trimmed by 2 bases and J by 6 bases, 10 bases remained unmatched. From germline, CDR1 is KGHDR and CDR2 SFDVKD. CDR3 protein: CATSDSIRQGMDGYTF. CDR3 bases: TGTGCCACCAGTGATTCGATAAGACAGGGGATGGATGGCTACACCTTC.

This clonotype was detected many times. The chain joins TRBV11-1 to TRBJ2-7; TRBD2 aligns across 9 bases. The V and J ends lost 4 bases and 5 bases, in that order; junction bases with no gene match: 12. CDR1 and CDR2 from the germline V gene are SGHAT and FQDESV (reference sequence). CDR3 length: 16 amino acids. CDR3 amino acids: CASSSLRLAVHNEQYF. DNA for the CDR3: TGTGCCAGCAGCTCCCTCAGACTAGCGGTTCACAACGAGCAGTACTTC.

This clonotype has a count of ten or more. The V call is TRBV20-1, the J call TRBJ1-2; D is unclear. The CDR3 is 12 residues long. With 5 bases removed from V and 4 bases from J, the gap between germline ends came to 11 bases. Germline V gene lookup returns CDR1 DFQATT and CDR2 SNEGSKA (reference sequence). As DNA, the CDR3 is TGCAGTGCTGGTACAGCGGGCTATGGCTACACCTTC. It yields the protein CSAGTAGYGYTF.

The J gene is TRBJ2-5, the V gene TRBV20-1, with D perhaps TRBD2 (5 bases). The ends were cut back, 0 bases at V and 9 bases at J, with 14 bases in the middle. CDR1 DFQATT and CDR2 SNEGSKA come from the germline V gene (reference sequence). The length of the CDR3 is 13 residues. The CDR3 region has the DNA TGCAGTGCTAGAGATGAGGCGGGCGAGGCCCAGTACTTC. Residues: CSARDEAGEAQYF.

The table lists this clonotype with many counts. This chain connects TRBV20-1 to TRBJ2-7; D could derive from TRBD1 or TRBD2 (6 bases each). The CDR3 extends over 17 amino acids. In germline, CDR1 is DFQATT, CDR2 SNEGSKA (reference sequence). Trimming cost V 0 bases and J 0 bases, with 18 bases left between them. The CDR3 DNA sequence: TGCAGTGCTAGAGACCCTTCCGGGGGCGGTCCCTCCTACGAGCAGTACTTC. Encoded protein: CSARDPSGGGPSYEQYF.